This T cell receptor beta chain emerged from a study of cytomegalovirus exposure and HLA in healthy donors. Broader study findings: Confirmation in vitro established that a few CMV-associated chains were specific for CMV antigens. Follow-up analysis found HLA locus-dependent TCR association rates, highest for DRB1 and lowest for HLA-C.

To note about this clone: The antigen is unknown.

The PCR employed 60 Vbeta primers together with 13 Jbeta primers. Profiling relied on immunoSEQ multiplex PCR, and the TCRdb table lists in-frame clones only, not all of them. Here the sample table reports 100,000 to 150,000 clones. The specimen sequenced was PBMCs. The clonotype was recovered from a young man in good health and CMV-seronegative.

DNA of the CDR3: TGTGCCAGCAGCTTAACTAGCGGGGATGGGGATACGCAGTATTTT. It codes for CASSLTSGDGDTQYF. The V gene is TRBV7-3, the J gene TRBJ2-3, with 8 bases that match TRBD2. The CDR3 extends over 15 amino acids. After removal of 0 bases from V and 6 bases from J, the junction contained 5 bases not matched to a gene. Germline V gene data show CDR1 as SGHTA and CDR2 as FQGTGA.